These 5 T cell receptor beta chains were all obtained from the same sample, sequenced in a study of long-term antiretroviral therapy in people with HIV. It was version v3.0 of the immunoSEQ assay that was run at survey level. Method: immunoSEQ multiplex PCR; TCRdb's copy keeps in-frame clones and lacks some. Of over 25,000 clones listed, about 94% are singletons. Sequencing used unsorted PBMCs, obtained 6.2 years after starting antiretroviral therapy. The receptors were gathered from a middle-aged man with HIV.

The chain has TRBV28 and TRBJ1-5; TRBD1 matches 11 bases. The CDR3 sequence is 15 residues long. V lost 4 bases to trimming and J lost 3 bases; unmatched junction nucleotides: 2. Germline CDR1 and CDR2: MDHEN and SYDVKM. Here the CDR3 reads CASSSGQGVNQPQHF. The CDR3 DNA is TGTGCCAGCAGTTCGGGACAGGGGGTCAATCAGCCCCAGCATTTT.

This chain uses TRBV6-6 with TRBJ1-1; 12 bases are shared with TRBD1. Germline CDR1 reads MNHNY; CDR2 reads SVGAGI (reference sequence). The V segment lost 6 bases and the J segment 10 bases; nucleotides outside the gene matches: 9. The length of the CDR3 is 14 residues. CDR3 protein: CASREGQGAPRAFF. The CDR3 DNA is TGTGCCAGCAGGGAGGGACAGGGGGCGCCTCGAGCTTTCTTT.

The CDR3 nucleotides are TGTGCCAGCGCCGCTCTAGCGGGAAGAGGGAATACGCAGTATTTT. Residues: CASAALAGRGNTQYF. This rearrangement joins TRBV9 to TRBJ2-3; 9 bases are a match to TRBD2. The CDR3 spans 15 residues. Germline CDR1 and CDR2: SGDLS and YYNGEE. V shed 7 bases and J 7 bases; nucleotides not matched to a gene: 13.

The V gene is TRBV5-1, the J gene TRBJ2-1; D is undetermined. The CDR3 runs 12 residues. Germline values: CDR1 SGHRS, CDR2 YFSETQ. V lost 4 bases to trimming and J lost 10 bases, with 12 bases between them. The chain's CDR3 is CASSPSLGEQFF. DNA of the CDR3: TGCGCCAGCAGCCCCTCTTTGGGCGAGCAGTTCTTC.

The genes are TRBV11-2 and TRBJ2-5; D not certain. Germline V gene data show CDR1 as SGHAT and CDR2 as FQNNGV. V lost 5 bases and J 2 bases, leaving 9 bases between the germline ends. CDR3 size: 13 residues. For the CDR3, the DNA is TGTGCCAGCAGCCCGTTGACACAAGAGACCCAGTACTTC. Translated, it gives CASSPLTQETQYF.